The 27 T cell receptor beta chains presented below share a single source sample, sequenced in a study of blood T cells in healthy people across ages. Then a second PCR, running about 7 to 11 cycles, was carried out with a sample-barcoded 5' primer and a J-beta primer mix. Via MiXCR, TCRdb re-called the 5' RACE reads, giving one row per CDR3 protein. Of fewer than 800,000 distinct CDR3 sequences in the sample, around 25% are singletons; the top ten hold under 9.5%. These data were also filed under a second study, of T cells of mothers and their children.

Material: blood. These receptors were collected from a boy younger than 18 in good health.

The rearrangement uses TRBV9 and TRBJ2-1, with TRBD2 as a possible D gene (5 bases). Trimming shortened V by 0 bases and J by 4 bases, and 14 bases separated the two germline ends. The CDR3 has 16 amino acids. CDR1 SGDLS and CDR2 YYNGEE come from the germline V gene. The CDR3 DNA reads TGTGCCAGCAGCGTAGACGGCAGCGGAGCTTACAATGAGCAGTTCTTC. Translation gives CASSVDGSGAYNEQFF.

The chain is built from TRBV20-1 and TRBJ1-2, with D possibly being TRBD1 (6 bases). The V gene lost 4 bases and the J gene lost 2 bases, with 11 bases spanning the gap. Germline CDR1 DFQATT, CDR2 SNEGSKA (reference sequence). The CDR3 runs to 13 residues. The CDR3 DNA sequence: TGCAGTGCTACAGGAGACAGGAACTATGGCTACACCTTC. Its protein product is CSATGDRNYGYTF.

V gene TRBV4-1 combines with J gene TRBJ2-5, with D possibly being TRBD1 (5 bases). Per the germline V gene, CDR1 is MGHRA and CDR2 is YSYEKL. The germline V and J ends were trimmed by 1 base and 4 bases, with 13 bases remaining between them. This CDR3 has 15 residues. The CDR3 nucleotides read TGCGCCAGCAGCCAAGGAGAAGGGGTGGGAGAGACCCAGTACTTC. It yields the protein CASSQGEGVGETQYF.

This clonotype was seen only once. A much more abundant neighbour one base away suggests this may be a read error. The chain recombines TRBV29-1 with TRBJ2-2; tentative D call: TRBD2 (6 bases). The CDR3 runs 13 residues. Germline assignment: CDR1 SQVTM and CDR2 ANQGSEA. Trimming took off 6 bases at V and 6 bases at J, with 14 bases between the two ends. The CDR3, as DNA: TGCAGCGTGGTGGGGGAGGAACCCGGGGAGCTGTTTTTT. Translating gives CSVVGEEPGELFF.

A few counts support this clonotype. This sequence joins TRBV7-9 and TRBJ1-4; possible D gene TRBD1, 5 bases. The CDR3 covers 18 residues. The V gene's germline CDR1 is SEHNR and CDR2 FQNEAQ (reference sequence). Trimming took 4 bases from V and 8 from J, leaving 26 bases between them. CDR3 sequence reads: CASSSRFETGTQTEKLFF. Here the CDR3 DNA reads TGTGCCAGCAGCTCAAGGTTTGAAACGGGGACTCAAACGGAAAAACTGTTTTTT.

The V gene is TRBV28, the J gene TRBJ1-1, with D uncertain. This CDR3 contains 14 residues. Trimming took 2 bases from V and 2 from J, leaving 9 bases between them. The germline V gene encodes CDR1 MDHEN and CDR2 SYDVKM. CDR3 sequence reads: CASSLGLKNTEAFF. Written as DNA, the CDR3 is TGTGCCAGCAGTTTAGGGTTGAAAAACACTGAAGCTTTCTTT. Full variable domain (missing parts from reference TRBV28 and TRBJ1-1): DVKVTQSSRYLVKRTGEKVFLECVQDMDHENMFWYRQDPGLGLRLIYFSYDVKMKEKGDIPEGYSVSREKKERFSLILESASTNQTSMYLCASSLGLKNTEAFFGQGTRLTVV.

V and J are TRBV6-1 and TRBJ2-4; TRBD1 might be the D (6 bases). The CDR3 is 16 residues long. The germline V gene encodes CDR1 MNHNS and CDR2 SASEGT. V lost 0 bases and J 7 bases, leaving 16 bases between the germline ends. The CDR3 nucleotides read TGTGCCAGCAGTGAAGCCCTACAGGGCTTAGGGAACATTCAGTACTTC. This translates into CASSEALQGLGNIQYF.

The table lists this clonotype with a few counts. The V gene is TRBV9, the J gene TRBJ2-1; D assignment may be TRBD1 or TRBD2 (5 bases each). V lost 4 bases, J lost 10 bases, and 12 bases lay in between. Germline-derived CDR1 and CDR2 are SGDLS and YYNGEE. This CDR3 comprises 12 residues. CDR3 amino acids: CASSLFEGEQFF. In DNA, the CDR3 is TGTGCCAGCAGCCTTTTTGAGGGGGAGCAGTTCTTC.

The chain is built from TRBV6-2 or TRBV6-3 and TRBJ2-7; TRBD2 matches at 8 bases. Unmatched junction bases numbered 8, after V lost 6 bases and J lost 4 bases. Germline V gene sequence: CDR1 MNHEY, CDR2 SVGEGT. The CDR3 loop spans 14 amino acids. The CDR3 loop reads CASRPGGATYEQYF. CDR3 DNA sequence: TGTGCCAGCAGGCCCGGGGGGGCAACTTACGAGCAGTACTTC.

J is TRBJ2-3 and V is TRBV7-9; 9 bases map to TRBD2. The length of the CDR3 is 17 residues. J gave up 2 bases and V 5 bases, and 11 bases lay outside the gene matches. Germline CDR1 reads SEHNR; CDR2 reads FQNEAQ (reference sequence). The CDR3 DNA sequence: TGTGCCAGCAGCCCCCCTCCGGAGCGGGGGGCCACAGATACGCAGTATTTT. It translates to CASSPPPERGATDTQYF. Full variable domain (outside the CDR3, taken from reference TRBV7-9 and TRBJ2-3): DTGVSQNPRHKITKRGQNVTFRCDPISEHNRLYWYRQTLGQGPEFLTYFQNEAQLEKSRLLSDRFSAERPKGSFSTLEIQRTEQGDSAMYLCASSPPPERGATDTQYFGPGTRLTVL.

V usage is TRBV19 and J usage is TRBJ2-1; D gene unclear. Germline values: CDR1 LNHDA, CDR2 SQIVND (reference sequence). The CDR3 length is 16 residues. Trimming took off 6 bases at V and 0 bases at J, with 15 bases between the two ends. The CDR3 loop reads CASSTDGYSSYNEQFF. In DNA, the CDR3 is TGTGCCAGTAGCACTGACGGATACAGCTCCTACAATGAGCAGTTCTTC.

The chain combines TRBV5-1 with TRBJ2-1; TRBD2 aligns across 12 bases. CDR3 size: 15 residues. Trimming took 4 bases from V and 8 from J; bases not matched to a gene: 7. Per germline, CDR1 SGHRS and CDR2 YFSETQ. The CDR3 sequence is CASSPTSGGRYEQFF. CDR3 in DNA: TGCGCCAGCAGCCCTACTAGCGGGGGGAGGTATGAGCAGTTCTTC. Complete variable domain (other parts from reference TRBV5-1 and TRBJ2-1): KAGVTQTPRYLIKTRGQQVTLSCSPISGHRSVSWYQQTPGQGLQFLFEYFSETQRNKGNFPGRFSGRQFSNSRSEMNVSTLELGDSALYLCASSPTSGGRYEQFFGPGTRLTVL.

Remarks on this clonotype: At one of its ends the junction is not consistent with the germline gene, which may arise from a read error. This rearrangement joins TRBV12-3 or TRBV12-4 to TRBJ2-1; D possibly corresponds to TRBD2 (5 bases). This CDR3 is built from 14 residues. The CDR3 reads CASSLSGSGNEQSF. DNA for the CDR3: TGTGCCAGCAGCCTGTCGGGATCGGGGAATGAGCAGTCCTTC.

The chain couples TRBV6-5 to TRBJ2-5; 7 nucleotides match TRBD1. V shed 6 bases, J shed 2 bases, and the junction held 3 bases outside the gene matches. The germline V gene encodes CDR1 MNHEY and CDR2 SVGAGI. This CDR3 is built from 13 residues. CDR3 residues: CASRGDRQETQYF. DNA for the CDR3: TGTGCCAGCAGGGGGGACAGACAAGAGACCCAGTACTTC.

The chain's CDR3 is CASSDLYTEAFF. CDR3 coding DNA: TGTGCCAGCAGCGACCTCTACACTGAAGCTTTCTTT. This rearrangement joins TRBV28 to TRBJ1-1, with D unclear. The V end was cut by 6 bases, the J end by 3 bases, with 8 bases between. There are 12 residues in the CDR3. Germline CDR1 MDHEN, CDR2 SYDVKM.

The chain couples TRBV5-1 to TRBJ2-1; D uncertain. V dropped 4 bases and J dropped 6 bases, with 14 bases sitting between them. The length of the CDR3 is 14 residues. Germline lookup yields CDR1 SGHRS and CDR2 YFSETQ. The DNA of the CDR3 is TGCGCCAGCAGCCCAGGATCCCCCCCCAATGAGCAGTTCTTC. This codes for CASSPGSPPNEQFF. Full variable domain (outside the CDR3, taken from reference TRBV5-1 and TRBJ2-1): KAGVTQTPRYLIKTRGQQVTLSCSPISGHRSVSWYQQTPGQGLQFLFEYFSETQRNKGNFPGRFSGRQFSNSRSEMNVSTLELGDSALYLCASSPGSPPNEQFFGPGTRLTVL.

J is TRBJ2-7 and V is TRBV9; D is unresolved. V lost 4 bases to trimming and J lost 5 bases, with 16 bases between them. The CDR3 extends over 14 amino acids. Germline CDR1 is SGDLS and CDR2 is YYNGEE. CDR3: CASSPDGPFDEQYF. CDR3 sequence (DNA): TGTGCCAGCAGCCCGGACGGACCCTTTGACGAGCAGTACTTC.

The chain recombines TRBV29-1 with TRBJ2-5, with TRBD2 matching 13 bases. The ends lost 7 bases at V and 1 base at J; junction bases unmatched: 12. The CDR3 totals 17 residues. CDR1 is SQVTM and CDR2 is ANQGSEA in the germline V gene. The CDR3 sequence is CSADGTSGKGPQETQYF. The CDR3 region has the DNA TGCAGCGCCGATGGGACTAGCGGGAAGGGCCCCCAAGAGACCCAGTACTTC.

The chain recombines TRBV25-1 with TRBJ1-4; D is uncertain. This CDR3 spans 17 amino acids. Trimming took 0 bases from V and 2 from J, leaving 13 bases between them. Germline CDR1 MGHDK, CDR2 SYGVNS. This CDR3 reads CASSEYWITTTNEKLFF. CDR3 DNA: TGTGCCAGCAGTGAATATTGGATAACAACCACTAATGAAAAACTGTTTTTT.

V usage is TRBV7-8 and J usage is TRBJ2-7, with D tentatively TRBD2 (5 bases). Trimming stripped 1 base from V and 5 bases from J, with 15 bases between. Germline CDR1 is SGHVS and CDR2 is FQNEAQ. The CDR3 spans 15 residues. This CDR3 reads CASSLVGIGKNEQYF. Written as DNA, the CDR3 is TGTGCCAGCAGCTTAGTTGGTATCGGGAAAAACGAGCAGTACTTC.

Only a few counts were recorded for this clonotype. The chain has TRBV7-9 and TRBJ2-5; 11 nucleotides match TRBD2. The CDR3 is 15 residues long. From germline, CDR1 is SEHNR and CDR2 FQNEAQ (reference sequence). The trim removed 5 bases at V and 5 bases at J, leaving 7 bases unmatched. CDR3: CASSPQLAGVETQYF. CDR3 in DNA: TGTGCCAGCAGCCCACAACTAGCGGGGGTTGAGACCCAGTACTTC.

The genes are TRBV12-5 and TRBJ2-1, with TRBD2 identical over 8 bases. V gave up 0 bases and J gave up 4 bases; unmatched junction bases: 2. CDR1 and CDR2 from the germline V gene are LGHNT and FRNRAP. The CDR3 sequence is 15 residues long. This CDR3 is CASGLVLAVYNEQFF. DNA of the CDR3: TGTGCTAGTGGTTTGGTACTAGCGGTATACAATGAGCAGTTCTTC.

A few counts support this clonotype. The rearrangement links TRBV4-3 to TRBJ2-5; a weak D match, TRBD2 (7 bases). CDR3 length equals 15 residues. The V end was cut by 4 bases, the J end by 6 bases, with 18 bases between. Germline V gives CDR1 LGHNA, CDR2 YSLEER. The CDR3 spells CASSPQVGGRKTQYF. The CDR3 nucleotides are TGCGCCAGCAGCCCCCAAGTCGGGGGGCGAAAGACCCAGTACTTC.

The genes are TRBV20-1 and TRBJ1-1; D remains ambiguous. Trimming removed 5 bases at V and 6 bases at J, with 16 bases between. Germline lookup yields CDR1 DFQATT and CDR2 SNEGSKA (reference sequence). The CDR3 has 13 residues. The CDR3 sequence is CSASRSHNAEAFF. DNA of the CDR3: TGCAGTGCTTCTCGGTCCCACAACGCTGAAGCTTTCTTT.

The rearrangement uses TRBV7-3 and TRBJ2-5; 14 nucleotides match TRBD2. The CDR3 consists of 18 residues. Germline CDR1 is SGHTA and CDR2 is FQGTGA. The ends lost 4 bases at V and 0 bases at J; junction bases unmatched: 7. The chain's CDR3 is CASSSGLAGGPNQETQYF. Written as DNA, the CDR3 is TGTGCCAGCAGCTCCGGACTAGCGGGGGGCCCCAACCAAGAGACCCAGTACTTC. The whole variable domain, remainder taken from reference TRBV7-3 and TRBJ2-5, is GAGVSQTPSNKVTEKGKYVELRCDPISGHTALYWYRQSLGQGPEFLIYFQGTGAADDSGLPNDRFFAVRPEGSVSTLKIQRTERGDSAVYLCASSSGLAGGPNQETQYFGPGTRLLVL.

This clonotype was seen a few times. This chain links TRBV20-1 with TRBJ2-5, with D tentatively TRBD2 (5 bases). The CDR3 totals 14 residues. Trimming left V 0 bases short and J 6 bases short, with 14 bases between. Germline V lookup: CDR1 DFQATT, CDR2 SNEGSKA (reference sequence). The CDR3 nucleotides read TGCAGTGCTAGAGATGGCGAGGGTGGGCAGACCCAGTACTTC. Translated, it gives CSARDGEGGQTQYF.

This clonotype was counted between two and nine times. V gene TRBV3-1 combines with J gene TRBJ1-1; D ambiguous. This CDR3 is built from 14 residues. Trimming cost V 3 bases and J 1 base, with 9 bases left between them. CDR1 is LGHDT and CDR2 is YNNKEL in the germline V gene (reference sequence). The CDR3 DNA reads TGTGCCAGCAGCCAGGGTTTCGGGAACACTGAAGCTTTCTTT. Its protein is CASSQGFGNTEAFF.